This passage covers 25 T cell receptor beta chains from one sample sequenced in a study of control samples from healthy donors and cancer patients. The assay was immunoSEQ multiplex PCR, and TCRdb's table has in-frame clones only and misses some. Among some 150,000 clones listed, 93% were seen once. Material: blood. These receptors were obtained from a woman between 55 and 75 years old in good health.

The V call is TRBV10-3, the J call TRBJ1-1, with D possibly TRBD1 on 6 matching bases. Trimming took 2 bases from V and 5 from J, leaving 12 bases between them. This CDR3 is built from 14 residues. CDR1 and CDR2 from the germline V gene are ENHRY and SYGVKD. CDR3 in amino acids: CAISEGGRRTEAFF. Written as DNA, the CDR3 is TGTGCCATCAGTGAGGGGGGGCGCAGGACTGAAGCTTTCTTT.

V is TRBV9 and J is TRBJ2-3; D perhaps matches TRBD2 (5 bases). CDR1 is SGDLS, CDR2 YYNGEE, per germline. Trimming removed 3 bases from V and 2 bases from J, with 13 bases in between. There are 15 residues in the CDR3. For the CDR3, the DNA is TGTGCCAGCAGCGCCCCCCTAGCCCCCACAGATACGCAGTATTTT. The encoded protein is CASSAPLAPTDTQYF.

The chain links TRBV4-3 to TRBJ2-1; 8 bases line up with TRBD1. Germline CDR1 reads LGHNA; CDR2 reads YSLEER. J gave up 0 bases and V 2 bases, and 9 bases lay outside the gene matches. The CDR3 sequence is 18 residues long. In nucleotides, the CDR3 is TGCGCCAGCAGCCAACTCAGGGGGCCCCTGGGCTCCTACAATGAGCAGTTCTTC. Amino acid sequence: CASSQLRGPLGSYNEQFF.

V gene TRBV6-6 combines with J gene TRBJ2-7; 10 bases match TRBD2. J was trimmed by 2 bases and V by 6 bases; bases with no gene match: 4. Looked up from germline, CDR1 is MNHNY and CDR2 is SVGAGI (reference sequence). The CDR3 covers 14 residues. CDR3 amino acids: CASRASGGTYEQYF. As DNA, the CDR3 is TGTGCCAGCAGGGCTAGCGGGGGTACCTACGAGCAGTACTTC.

The CDR3 reads CASSQGPDTQYF. DNA of the CDR3: TGCGCCAGCAGCCAGGGCCCGGATACGCAGTATTTT. The V gene is TRBV4-3, the J gene TRBJ2-3; D unresolved. Germline assignment: CDR1 LGHNA and CDR2 YSLEER. V was clipped by 3 bases and J by 6 bases, with 7 bases between them. CDR3 length equals 12 residues.

The genes are TRBV5-1 and TRBJ1-5; 7 bases agree with TRBD1. The CDR3 length is 15 residues. J was trimmed by 6 bases and V by 4 bases; bases with no gene match: 10. Looked up from germline, CDR1 is SGHRS and CDR2 is YFSETQ. CDR3 sequence (DNA): TGCGCCAGCAGCCGAGGGGGCGGCGAAGGTCAGCCCCAGCATTTT. Its protein product is CASSRGGGEGQPQHF. Looking up the rest from reference TRBV5-1 and TRBJ1-5 gives the full variable domain: KAGVTQTPRYLIKTRGQQVTLSCSPISGHRSVSWYQQTPGQGLQFLFEYFSETQRNKGNFPGRFSGRQFSNSRSEMNVSTLELGDSALYLCASSRGGGEGQPQHFGDGTRLSIL.

A few counts support this clone. The rearrangement uses TRBV7-2 and TRBJ1-5, with TRBD1 matching over 8 bases. The CDR3 loop spans 15 amino acids. With 5 bases clipped from V and 7 bases from J, the junction kept 10 bases outside the gene matches. The V gene's germline CDR1 is SGHTA and CDR2 FQGNSA. CDR3 in DNA: TGTGCCAGCAGCCCCGGACAGGGACGGATCCAGCCCCAGCATTTT. Translated, it gives CASSPGQGRIQPQHF.

Regarding this clone: In the same sample, other DNA sequences code for this CDR3. The rearrangement joins TRBV4-3 to TRBJ1-3; no reliable D call. V was trimmed by 0 bases and J by 0 bases, leaving 12 bases between them. CDR1 and CDR2 from the germline V gene are LGHNA and YSLEER. The CDR3 consists of 17 residues. CDR3 in DNA: TGCGCCAGCAGCCAAGATATTGGACGCGACTCTGGAAACACCATATATTTT. It encodes CASSQDIGRDSGNTIYF.

The V call is TRBV19, the J call TRBJ1-3; D uncertain. Germline CDR1 and CDR2: LNHDA and SQIVND (reference sequence). This CDR3 comprises 13 residues. Trimming removed 6 bases at V and 4 bases at J, with 10 bases between. For the CDR3, the DNA is TGTGCCAGTAGACAGCCGGGCGGAAACACCATATATTTT. Its protein product is CASRQPGGNTIYF.

This clone was observed a handful of times. V usage is TRBV29-1 and J usage is TRBJ2-1; 13 bases agree with TRBD2. The CDR3 has 17 amino acids. Germline lookup yields CDR1 SQVTM and CDR2 ANQGSEA. V lost 3 bases and J lost 5; bases outside the gene matches: 10. In DNA form, the CDR3 reads TGCAGCGTTGATGGGAACCCGGGACTAGCGGGGAACAATGAGCAGTTCTTC. Translated, it gives CSVDGNPGLAGNNEQFF.

Here the CDR3 DNA reads TGTGCCAGCAGTTTAGAGGACAGGGTGGACTATGGCTACACCTTC. Amino acids: CASSLEDRVDYGYTF. V gene TRBV6-5 combines with J gene TRBJ1-2, with TRBD1 matching 8 bases. Germline lookup yields CDR1 MNHEY and CDR2 SVGAGI. J gave up 3 bases and V 4 bases, and 7 bases lay outside the gene matches. This CDR3 comprises 15 residues.

The V call is TRBV11-1, the J call TRBJ1-4; D perhaps matches TRBD1 (5 bases). The V gene lost 8 bases and the J gene lost 3 bases, with 13 bases spanning the gap. The V gene's germline CDR1 is SGHAT and CDR2 FQDESV (reference sequence). This CDR3 comprises 14 residues. The CDR3 here is CASSLQGPNEKLFF. CDR3 nucleotide sequence: TGTGCCAGCTCTCTCCAGGGACCTAATGAAAAACTGTTTTTT.

V gene TRBV11-2 combines with J gene TRBJ1-6; the D gene is possibly TRBD1 (5 bases). Germline CDR1 and CDR2: SGHAT and FQNNGV. The CDR3 covers 14 residues. V was trimmed by 1 base and J by 11 bases, leaving 12 bases between them. In nucleotides, the CDR3 is TGTGCCAGCAGCTTAGGCCAAGGGGCGACACCCCTCCACTTT. Translation gives CASSLGQGATPLHF.

The V gene is TRBV5-1, the J gene TRBJ1-2; D unclear. The V end was cut by 0 bases, the J end by 1 base, with 7 bases between. CDR1 and CDR2 (germline): SGHRS, YFSETQ. The CDR3 consists of 14 residues. The CDR3, as DNA: TGCGCCAGCAGCTTGGACAGAGTTAACTATGGCTACACCTTC. This sequence encodes CASSLDRVNYGYTF.

The V gene is TRBV3-1 (or the pseudogene TRBV3-2), the J gene TRBJ1-5; D might be TRBD1 (6 bases). Trimming shortened V by 4 bases and J by 5 bases, and 15 bases separated the two germline ends. Germline CDR1 is LGHDT and CDR2 is YNNKEL (reference sequence). The CDR3 is 15 amino acids. The CDR3 loop is CASSLGGAGDQPQHF. CDR3 in DNA: TGTGCCAGCAGCCTTGGGGGGGCGGGCGATCAGCCCCAGCATTTT.

The V gene is TRBV19, the J gene TRBJ2-7, with 7 bases lining up with TRBD1. The V gene's germline CDR1 is LNHDA and CDR2 SQIVND (reference sequence). This CDR3 is 13 amino acids long. J was trimmed by 2 bases and V by 9 bases; bases with no gene match: 7. DNA for the CDR3: TGTGCCAGCGCGGTAGGGACAGCCTACGAGCAGTACTTC. It specifies CASAVGTAYEQYF.

This clone was picked up one time. The V gene is TRBV6-2 or TRBV6-3, the J gene TRBJ2-1, with D possibly matching TRBD2 (6 bases). Trimming shortened V by 5 bases and J by 4 bases, and 18 bases separated the two germline ends. The CDR3 contains 16 residues. CDR1 is MNHEY and CDR2 is SVGEGT in the germline V gene. CDR3: CASSTLGGVGYNEQFF. In nucleotides, the CDR3 is TGTGCCAGCAGTACCCTCGGGGGAGTTGGGTACAATGAGCAGTTCTTC.

The chain couples TRBV24-1 to TRBJ2-3; 7 nucleotides agree with TRBD2. The V segment lost 5 bases and the J segment 5 bases; nucleotides outside the gene matches: 6. Germline-derived CDR1 and CDR2 are KGHDR and SFDVKD. The CDR3 has 14 amino acids. This CDR3 reads CATSATSGGDTQYF. For the CDR3, the DNA is TGTGCCACCAGTGCCACTTCGGGGGGAGATACGCAGTATTTT.

This clone was seen once. J is TRBJ2-2 and V is TRBV2, with 12 bases fitting TRBD2. Germline trimming cut 8 bases from V and 6 bases from J; bases unmatched to any gene: 7. Germline-derived CDR1 and CDR2 are SNHLY and FYNNEI. The CDR3 loop spans 15 amino acids. In nucleotides, the CDR3 is TGTGCCAGCCAGAGGCTAGCGGGGGGGGCCGGGGAGCTGTTTTTT. Protein product: CASQRLAGGAGELFF.

This chain joins TRBV13 and TRBJ1-2, with D possibly matching TRBD1 (6 bases). The CDR3 has 16 residues. Germline lookup yields CDR1 PRHDT and CDR2 FYEKMQ (reference sequence). Trimming took off 5 bases at V and 4 bases at J, with 20 bases between the two ends. The CDR3 region has the DNA TGTGCCAGCAGCCTGGTGGGCCCGGGGGCCGTCTATGGCTACACCTTC. Its translation is CASSLVGPGAVYGYTF.

This clone was detected only once. V usage is TRBV4-3 and J usage is TRBJ1-3; D is ambiguous. Trimming left V 3 bases short and J 0 bases short, with 18 bases between. The CDR3 is 18 residues long. CDR1 and CDR2 (germline): LGHNA, YSLEER. CDR3 nucleotide sequence: TGCGCCAGCAGCCAGAGGGCCGGCGACCCCAGCTCTGGAAACACCATATATTTT. This translates into CASSQRAGDPSSGNTIYF.

This clone was detected only a few times. The V call is TRBV6-1, the J call TRBJ2-7; 10 nucleotides agree with TRBD1. The germline V gene has CDR1 MNHNS and CDR2 SASEGT. V lost 2 bases and J lost 4; bases outside the gene matches: 5. CDR3 length: 15 residues. The CDR3 sequence is CASSERQGATYEQYF. In DNA form, the CDR3 reads TGTGCCAGCAGTGAACGACAGGGGGCGACTTACGAGCAGTACTTC.

The J gene is TRBJ2-7, the V gene TRBV2; D remains unclear. Germline CDR1 and CDR2: SNHLY and FYNNEI. Trimming stripped 7 bases from V and 10 bases from J, with 17 bases between. This CDR3 is built from 12 residues. The CDR3 loop is CASTIPDGVQYF. The DNA of the CDR3 is TGTGCCAGCACGATCCCGGACGGCGTCCAGTACTTC.

The chain carries TRBV29-1 and TRBJ1-1, with 9 positions matching TRBD1. Losses at the gene ends were 7 bases for V and 0 bases for J; bases not matched to a gene: 3. This CDR3 region has 13 residues. Germline V gene lookup returns CDR1 SQVTM and CDR2 ANQGSEA. In nucleotides, the CDR3 is TGCAGCGGCGGACAGGGGATGAACACTGAAGCTTTCTTT. Its translation: CSGGQGMNTEAFF.

Here the CDR3 reads CASGPGLAGDQETQYF. The CDR3 DNA sequence: TGTGCTAGTGGCCCAGGACTAGCGGGGGACCAAGAGACCCAGTACTTC. The J gene is TRBJ2-5, the V gene TRBV12-5, with TRBD2 identical over 13 bases. Germline V gene data show CDR1 as LGHNT and CDR2 as FRNRAP. V lost 6 bases to trimming and J lost 0 bases; unmatched junction nucleotides: 4. The CDR3 is made up of 16 amino acids.